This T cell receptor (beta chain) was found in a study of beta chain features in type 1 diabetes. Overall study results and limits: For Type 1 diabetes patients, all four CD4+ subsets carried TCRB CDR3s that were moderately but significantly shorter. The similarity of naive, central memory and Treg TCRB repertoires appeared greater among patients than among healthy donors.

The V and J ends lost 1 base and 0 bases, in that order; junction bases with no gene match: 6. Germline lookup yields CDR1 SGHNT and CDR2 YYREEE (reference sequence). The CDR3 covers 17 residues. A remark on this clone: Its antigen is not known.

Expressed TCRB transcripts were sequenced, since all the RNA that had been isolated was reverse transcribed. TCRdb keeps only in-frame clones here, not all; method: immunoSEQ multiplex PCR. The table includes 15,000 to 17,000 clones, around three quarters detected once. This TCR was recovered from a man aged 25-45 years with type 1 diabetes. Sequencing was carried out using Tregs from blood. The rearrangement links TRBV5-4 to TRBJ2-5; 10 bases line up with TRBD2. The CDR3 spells CASSLLKLAGHQETQYF. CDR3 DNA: TGTGCCAGCAGCTTGTTGAAACTAGCGGGGCACCAAGAGACCCAGTACTTC.